These T cell receptor beta chains were read from a single sample in a study of OX40 agonist ivuxolimab in advanced cancers. Sequencing used immunoSEQ multiplex PCR; TCRdb keeps in-frame clones, though not all of them. The data contain about 40,000 clones, about 83% of them singletons. The sample was CD4+ or CD8+ T cells sorted from blood, taken in a trial of the OX40 agonist ivuxolimab. The receptors shown here come from an adult with an advanced solid tumor such as melanoma, head and neck, liver or kidney cancer. Both conserved end residues are part of each CDR3. The D gene is left open where the match is weak. Clone size, where shown, is once, few, many, or a class for clones that have expanded.

d_call j_call v_call clone_size cdr3_nt cdr3_aa
. TRBJ2-1 TRBV9 . TGTGCCAGCAGCGTAGATTCTTTCGAGCAGTTCTTC CASSVDSFEQFF
. TRBJ2-2 TRBV30 few TGTGCCTGGAGTTATAAAGGGGCGGACACCGGGGAGCTGTTTTTT CAWSYKGADTGELFF
. TRBJ2-7 TRBV6-5 . TGTGCCAGCAGTCCGGGGCCTAACTACGAGCAGTACTTC CASSPGPNYEQYF
TRBD1 TRBJ2-3 TRBV5-1 . TGCGCCAGCAGCTTGATGGACAGGAGCACAGATACGCAGTATTTT CASSLMDRSTDTQYF
TRBD1 TRBJ1-1 TRBV6-5 . TGTGCCAGCAGTCAATTCACAGGGGCTACTGAAGCTTTCTTT CASSQFTGATEAFF
. TRBJ2-4 TRBV12-2 . TGTGCAAGTCGCATTTGGGGGGGCCAGGGCAAAAACATTCAGTACTTC CASRIWGGQGKNIQYF
. TRBJ2-7 TRBV7-6 . TGTGCCAGCAGCTTACGCGGGAAGTCCTACGAGCAGTACTTC CASSLRGKSYEQYF
TRBD1 TRBJ1-4 TRBV4-3 few TGCGCCAGCAGCCAAAGAACCGGGACAGGGGACGAAAAACTGTTTTTT CASSQRTGTGDEKLFF
TRBD2 TRBJ2-7 TRBV5-6 . TGTGCCAGCAGCTCAGTGCTAGCGGGGGGCCGCTACGAGCAGTACTTC CASSSVLAGGRYEQYF
. TRBJ2-7 TRBV6-1 . TGTGCCATCAGTGAAATGGGTGACGTCTACGAGCAGTACTTC CAISEMGDVYEQYF
TRBD1 TRBJ1-2 TRBV7-3 . TGTGCCAGCAGCTCGACCGGGACAGGGTCCGGCTACACCTTC CASSSTGTGSGYTF
. TRBJ2-7 TRBV29-1 . TGCAGCGCCGCCGGGGGAGACTCCTACGAGCAGTACTTC CSAAGGDSYEQYF
. TRBJ1-5 TRBV6-5 . TGTGCCAGCAATACAGGAGATAGCAATCAGCCCCAGCATTTT CASNTGDSNQPQHF
. TRBJ2-1 TRBV7-9 . TGTGCCAGCAGCTTAGGGACGGGTTATGAGCAGTTCTTC CASSLGTGYEQFF
. TRBJ1-2 TRBV28 . TGTGCCAGCAGTTCAGGACGTCTCTATGGCTACACCTTC CASSSGRLYGYTF
. TRBJ1-2 TRBV29-1 few TGCAGCGTCCCGGGGTTTAGTGGCTACACCTTC CSVPGFSGYTF
TRBD2 TRBJ2-2 TRBV19 . TGTGCCAGTAGTATAGGAGGAGTGGCGGGAGACACCGGGGAGCTGTTTTTT CASSIGGVAGDTGELFF
. TRBJ2-2 TRBV9 . TGTGCCAGCAGCGTAGCCACCGGGGAGCTGTTTTTT CASSVATGELFF
TRBD2 TRBJ2-1 TRBV19 . TGTGCCAGTTCCCTGGGCGCGGGAGGGCCTAATGAGCAGTTCTTC CASSLGAGGPNEQFF
. TRBJ2-1 TRBV9 . TGTGCCAGCAGCGTAGTTGCGGGGCTGCCTTACAATGAGCAGTTCTTC CASSVVAGLPYNEQFF
. TRBJ2-7 TRBV7-8 . TGTGCCAGCAGCTTAGAGGCGGCTTCCTACGAGCAGTACTTC CASSLEAASYEQYF
TRBD1 TRBJ1-6 TRBV19 . TGTGCCAGCCAACTTCCGGGACAGGGGAATTCACCCCTCCACTTT CASQLPGQGNSPLHF
TRBD2 TRBJ2-5 TRBV7-9 . TGTGCCAGCAGCTTAGCGGGGTTAGCGGGAGGGCCCCAAGAGACCCAGTACTTC CASSLAGLAGGPQETQYF
TRBD2 TRBJ2-7 TRBV7-8 . TGTGCCAGCAGCATGGGACTAGCCCTCTACGAGCAGTACTTC CASSMGLALYEQYF
. TRBJ2-3 TRBV7-9 . TGTGCCAGCAGCTTAGGTTCCGGACAAACGCAGTATTTT CASSLGSGQTQYF
TRBD2 TRBJ2-1 TRBV6-1 . TGTGCCAGCAGTGAACTAGCGGGAGAACACAATGAGCAGTTCTTC CASSELAGEHNEQFF
. TRBJ1-5 TRBV21-1 . TGTGCCAGCAGCATCTGGGGGGCAATACAGGTTGGGGGTCAGCCCCAGCATTTT CASSIWGAIQVGGQPQHF
. TRBJ1-5 TRBV6-1 . TGTGCCAGCAAAGGTCTGGGCAATCAGCCCCAGCATTTT CASKGLGNQPQHF
. TRBJ1-2 TRBV7-9 . TGTGCCAGCAGCTCGCCATCGCGGCTCGACTATGGCTACACCTTC CASSSPSRLDYGYTF
. TRBJ2-7 TRBV7-6 once TGTGCCAGCAGCTTGGAAAGGGCAGGGACTTACGAGCAGTACTTC CASSLERAGTYEQYF
. TRBJ2-1 TRBV27 . TGTGCCAGCAGTTTAGCGGAGGGCAATGAGCAGTTCTTC CASSLAEGNEQFF
. TRBJ2-5 TRBV25-1 . TGTGCCAGCAGTGAATTCCGGGACGGGGGTGAGACCCAGTACTTC CASSEFRDGGETQYF
TRBD1 TRBJ1-2 TRBV19 once TGTGCCAGTATCAAATCACTCGGACAGGGAGGTGATGGCTACACCTTC CASIKSLGQGGDGYTF
TRBD1 TRBJ1-1 TRBV5-3 . TGTGCCAGAAGCTTGAGCCCCAGGGGGGAGGGAACTGAAGCTTTCTTT CARSLSPRGEGTEAFF
. TRBJ1-3 TRBV7-6 . TGTGCCAGCAGCTTAGACGGGACGGTGGCTGGAAACACCATATATTTT CASSLDGTVAGNTIYF
TRBD2 TRBJ2-3 TRBV7-2 few TGTGCCAGCAGCCCCAGGGTAGCGGGGGGGCTAGATACGCAGTATTTT CASSPRVAGGLDTQYF
TRBD1 TRBJ2-3 TRBV27 . TGTGCCAGCAGTGCGGACAGGGCAGATACGCAGTATTTT CASSADRADTQYF
. TRBJ2-5 TRBV28 . TGTGCCAGCAGTTTACTGGGGGAGGGGGTTATGGAGACCCAGTACTTC CASSLLGEGVMETQYF
. TRBJ2-1 TRBV28 . TGTGCCAGCAGTTTTGGGGGGCCTATCAGCTCCTACAATGAGCAGTTCTTC CASSFGGPISSYNEQFF